What follows describes a single T cell receptor beta chain. This entry comes from a study of blood T cell repertoires in COVID-19. The V gene end was trimmed by 3 bases and the J gene end by 3 bases; junction bases not matched to a gene: 2. Germline-derived CDR1 and CDR2 are SGHRS and YFSETQ. The CDR3 loop spans 13 amino acids. In the authors' methods: Amplifying reference gene primers gave estimates of nucleated cell counts. Some clones are missing from TCRdb's copy, which holds only in-frame ones; the method was immunoSEQ multiplex PCR. D and trimming were read from the DNA, whereas the V and J calls and clone size are those reported in that table. The table records more than 85,000 clones, around 84% of them present only once.

The source material was peripheral blood. The sequence derives from a man aged 55 to 69 with acute or convalescent COVID-19. The chain links TRBV5-1 to TRBJ2-7; the match to TRBD1 covers 8 bases. CDR3 amino acids: CASSSTGGYEQYV. The CDR3 DNA follows: TGCGCCAGCAGCTCAACAGGGGGCTACGAGCAGTACGTC.